These 14 T cell receptor beta chains came from one sample sequenced in a study of blood T cell repertoires in COVID-19. TCRdb's copy holds only in-frame clones and misses some; the assay was immunoSEQ multiplex PCR. The table shows about 230,000 clones, with about 84% occurring only once. Sequencing used peripheral blood. These TCRs come from a woman at least 80 years old with acute or convalescent COVID-19.

DNA for the CDR3: TGCGCCAGCAGCCAAGATCGACTAGCGGGAGGGGAGCAGTTCTTC. Residues: CASSQDRLAGGEQFF. This chain joins TRBV4-1 and TRBJ2-1, with 14 bases identical to TRBD2. Germline CDR1 MGHRA, CDR2 YSYEKL. The ends lost 0 bases at V and 10 bases at J; junction bases unmatched: 2. The CDR3 has 15 residues.

The chain combines TRBV6-5 with TRBJ1-2, with a tentative D call TRBD1 (6 bases). V shed 7 bases and J shed 6 bases, with 18 bases lying between them. The CDR3 spans 14 residues. CDR1 and CDR2 (germline): MNHEY, SVGAGI. CDR3 bases: TGTGCCAGCAATTCACAGGGTAGTGAGGATGGCTACACCTTC. Encoded protein: CASNSQGSEDGYTF.

This rearrangement joins TRBV2 to TRBJ2-1, with D perhaps matching TRBD2 (5 bases). The germline CDR1 and CDR2 sequences are SNHLY and FYNNEI. Deletions cut 6 bases from V and 3 bases from J, with 12 bases between. The CDR3 length is 14 residues. The CDR3 nucleotides read TGTGCCAGCAGGATGGGAGAGGGCTACAATGAGCAGTTCTTC. Translating it yields CASRMGEGYNEQFF.

The chain joins TRBV2 to TRBJ2-2; 7 bases are shared with TRBD2. The CDR3 runs to 16 residues. Germline V gene data show CDR1 as SNHLY and CDR2 as FYNNEI. V shed 6 bases, J shed 0 bases, and the junction held 7 bases outside the gene matches. CDR3 residues: CASSVLAPTNTGELFF. The CDR3, as DNA: TGTGCCAGCAGCGTACTAGCGCCTACGAACACCGGGGAGCTGTTTTTT.

This chain connects TRBV19 to TRBJ1-6; 9 nucleotides line up with TRBD1. The CDR3 totals 15 residues. The germline V gene has CDR1 LNHDA and CDR2 SQIVND (reference sequence). J was trimmed by 6 bases and V by 4 bases; bases with no gene match: 4. The DNA of the CDR3 is TGTGCCAGTAGTACCCCGGGACAGGGTAATTCACCCCTCCACTTT. Its translation: CASSTPGQGNSPLHF.

Many counts were recorded for this clone. The rearrangement links TRBV7-9 to TRBJ2-5; D is ambiguous. The germline CDR1 and CDR2 sequences are SEHNR and FQNEAQ (reference sequence). The CDR3 contains 15 residues. V was trimmed by 6 bases and J by 3 bases, leaving 17 bases between them. The CDR3 spells CASSFELSVEETQYF. The CDR3 DNA sequence: TGTGCCAGCAGTTTCGAGTTGTCGGTGGAAGAGACCCAGTACTTC.

This clone was recorded a few times. The gene calls are TRBV18 and TRBJ1-1; TRBD1 aligns across 10 bases. The germline CDR1 and CDR2 sequences are KGHSH and LQKENI. The CDR3 sequence is 15 residues long. The trim removed 4 bases at V and 4 bases at J, leaving 6 bases unmatched. The CDR3 region has the DNA TGTGCCAGCTCACTCGCCGGGGACAGGGGCACTGAAGCTTTCTTT. As protein: CASSLAGDRGTEAFF. The full variable domain, its missing parts supplied by reference TRBV18 and TRBJ1-1, is NAGVMQNPRHLVRRRGQEARLRCSPMKGHSHVYWYRQLPEEGLKFMVYLQKENIIDESGMPKERFSAEFPKEGPSILRIQQVVRGDSAAYFCASSLAGDRGTEAFFGQGTRLTVV.

The chain joins TRBV24-1 to TRBJ2-3; D possibly corresponds to TRBD1 (5 bases). CDR1 and CDR2 from the germline V gene are KGHDR and SFDVKD. The CDR3 runs to 14 residues. V lost 4 bases to trimming and J lost 4 bases, with 11 bases between them. The CDR3 is CATSELGVPDTQYF. The CDR3 DNA reads as TGTGCCACCAGTGAGTTAGGGGTCCCAGATACGCAGTATTTT.

The rearrangement uses TRBV7-8 and TRBJ1-3; D perhaps matches TRBD1 (6 bases). CDR1 is SGHVS, CDR2 FQNEAQ, per germline. The CDR3 runs to 19 residues. With 0 bases removed from V and 0 bases from J, the gap between germline ends came to 18 bases. CDR3 protein: CASSLAIARGRSSGNTIYF. The CDR3 coding sequence is TGTGCCAGCAGCTTAGCTATTGCCAGGGGAAGAAGCTCTGGAAACACCATATATTTT.

The chain couples TRBV4-2 to TRBJ1-4; D may be TRBD1 (5 bases). This CDR3 is 16 amino acids long. CDR1 and CDR2 (germline): LGHNA, YNFKEQ. V lost 0 bases, J lost 0 bases, and 8 bases lay in between. The DNA of the CDR3 is TGTGCCAGCAGCCAAGAAGGGGAGGCAACTAATGAAAAACTGTTTTTT. Translated: CASSQEGEATNEKLFF.

The DNA of the CDR3 is TGTGCCAGCAGCCGCGCGACAGGGGATGGGCAGTTCTTC. Translated: CASSRATGDGQFF. The chain has TRBV11-2 and TRBJ2-1; 8 bases agree with TRBD1. After removal of 5 bases from V and 12 bases from J, the junction contained 9 bases not matched to a gene. Germline CDR1 and CDR2: SGHAT and FQNNGV. The CDR3 length is 13 residues.

The V call is TRBV11-2, the J call TRBJ1-3, with 7 nucleotides matching TRBD1. Germline V lookup: CDR1 SGHAT, CDR2 FQNNGV. Trimming took 5 bases from V and 2 from J; bases not matched to a gene: 6. CDR3 length equals 15 residues. The CDR3 nucleotides read TGTGCCAGCAGCAGTACAGGGGTTCCTGGAAACACCATATATTTT. Translation gives CASSSTGVPGNTIYF.

This clone is a singleton in its sample. The rearrangement links TRBV30 to TRBJ1-4; D not certain. Germline assignment: CDR1 GTSNPN and CDR2 SVGIG (reference sequence). This CDR3 contains 13 residues. V was pared by 0 bases and J by 5 bases, with 7 bases between. The CDR3 here is CAWSVLVNEKLFF. The CDR3, as DNA: TGTGCCTGGAGTGTACTAGTAAATGAAAAACTGTTTTTT.

This rearrangement joins TRBV2 to TRBJ1-1; D is unclear. Germline V lookup: CDR1 SNHLY, CDR2 FYNNEI. The CDR3 spans 14 residues. V was pared by 3 bases and J by 5 bases, with 13 bases between. CDR3 nucleotides: TGTGCCAGCAGTGAGGGCAAATCCAGAACTGAAGCTTTCTTT. It yields the protein CASSEGKSRTEAFF.